The clone carrying this T cell receptor (beta chain) was seen a single time. V was trimmed by 6 bases and J by 0 bases, leaving 12 bases between them. The germline V gene encodes CDR1 MNHNY and CDR2 SVGAGI (reference sequence). The CDR3 covers 15 residues. The PCR was carried out with 60 Vbeta primers and 13 Jbeta primers. The protocol was immunoSEQ multiplex PCR, while the TCRdb copy is restricted to in-frame clones and leaves out a portion. The table lists 150,000 to 200,000 clones, under 75% of them singletons, with 6% to 7.5% in the top ten. The record originates from a study of cytomegalovirus exposure and HLA in healthy donors.

The rearrangement joins TRBV6-6 to TRBJ2-4; D may be TRBD2 (5 bases). The sequence derives from a man aged 40-49 years in good health and CMV-seropositive. The sample consisted of PBMCs. CDR3 sequence (DNA): TGTGCCAGCAGAGGGCGGGTCAGAGCCAAAAACATTCAGTACTTC. Translated: CASRGRVRAKNIQYF.